The sequence of this T cell receptor (beta chain) was determined in a study of T cell responses to AZD1222 COVID-19 vaccine. Data came from immunoSEQ multiplex PCR; TCRdb stores just in-frame clones and leaves some out. The sample includes approximately 210,000 clones, approximately 91% seen only once; the top ten take around 3%. Concerning this clone itself: What it recognizes is unknown.

General observations from the study: AZD1222 recipients seropositive at baseline numbered only five to seven. Spike was spanned by vaccine-associated CD4 TCRs, which were dominant at 160-218 and 743-854. Increased Spike-specific TCR breadth and depth were observed after two AZD1222 doses. The repertoires were collected only after the peak T cell response.

The germline CDR1 and CDR2 sequences are MDHEN and SYDVKM. This CDR3 has 15 residues. V was cut by 1 base and J by 3 bases, with 13 bases left in between. The V gene is TRBV28, the J gene TRBJ2-7, with D unresolved. This receptor was obtained from an adult who received the AZD1222 COVID-19 vaccine. The material was peripheral blood, obtained 28 days after the second AZD1222 dose. The CDR3: CASSLFSLGRYEQYF. In DNA form, the CDR3 reads TGTGCCAGCAGTTTATTTAGCCTTGGCCGCTACGAGCAGTACTTC.